This section outlines one T cell receptor beta chain sequence together with its context. The target antigen is unknown. With 7 bases removed from V and 1 base from J, the gap between germline ends came to 10 bases. Germline lookup yields CDR1 SNHLY and CDR2 FYNNEI. CDR3 size: 14 residues. This sample stems from a study of cytomegalovirus exposure and HLA in healthy donors. Study-level findings and limits: Generally TCR sequences proved uncommon, though certain public TCRs appeared in numerous donors. Reported results showed that the classifier diagnosed cytomegalovirus status with high specificity and sensitivity. Associated with cytomegalovirus, according to the listing, were 150 to 200 TCR beta chains.

Using immunoSEQ multiplex PCR, the repertoire was profiled, and TCRdb retains in-frame clones only, with some absent. The data show fewer than 350,000 clones, 70% to 90% seen once. Sequencing was done on a sample of PBMCs. This chain joins TRBV2 and TRBJ1-4; D may be TRBD1 (6 bases). The clonotype originates from a woman aged 18-29 years in good health and CMV-seronegative. The CDR3 bases are TGTGCCAGCACGATGGGACAAACTAATGAAAAACTGTTTTTT. It translates to CASTMGQTNEKLFF.